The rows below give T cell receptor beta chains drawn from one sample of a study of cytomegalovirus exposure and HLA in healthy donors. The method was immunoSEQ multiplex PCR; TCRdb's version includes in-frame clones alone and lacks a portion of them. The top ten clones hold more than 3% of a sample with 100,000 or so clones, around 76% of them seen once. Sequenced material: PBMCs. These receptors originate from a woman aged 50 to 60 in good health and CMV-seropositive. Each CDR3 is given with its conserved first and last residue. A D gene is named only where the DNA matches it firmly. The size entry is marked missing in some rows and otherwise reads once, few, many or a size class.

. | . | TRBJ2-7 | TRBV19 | TGTGCCAGTAGTATACCCGGGACACACTACGAGCAGTACTTC | CASSIPGTHYEQYF
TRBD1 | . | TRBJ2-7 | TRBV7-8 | TGTGCCAGCAGCTCCGCCGGGACAGGGGTAGGGGGCTACGAGCAGTACTTC | CASSSAGTGVGGYEQYF
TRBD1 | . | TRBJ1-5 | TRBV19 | TGTGCCAGTAGTATTAGGACAGGAAGGAATAGCAATCAGCCCCAGCATTTT | CASSIRTGRNSNQPQHF
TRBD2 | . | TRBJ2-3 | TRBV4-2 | TGTGCCAGCAGCCAAGGACTAGCGGGCCTCACAGATACGCAGTATTTT | CASSQGLAGLTDTQYF
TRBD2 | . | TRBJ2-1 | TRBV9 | TGTGCCAGCAGCGTAGGGGGAGGGACTGTACAGTTCTTC | CASSVGGGTVQFF
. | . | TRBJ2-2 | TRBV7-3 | TGTGCCAGCAGCACGTTAACTAGCCCCGGGGAGCTGTTTTTT | CASSTLTSPGELFF
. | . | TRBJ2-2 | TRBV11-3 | TGTGCCAGCAGCCTCACAGGGAAAGGGACCGGGGAGCTGTTTTTT | CASSLTGKGTGELFF
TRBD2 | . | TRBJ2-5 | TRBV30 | TGTGCCTGGACAGCGGGGGGGGTCCAAGAGACCCAGTACTTC | CAWTAGGVQETQYF
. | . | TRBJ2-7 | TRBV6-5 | TGTGCCAGCAGTGATTTAAACAGGGATGGCGAGCAGTACTTC | CASSDLNRDGEQYF
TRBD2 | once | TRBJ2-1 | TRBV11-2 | TGTGCCAGCAGCCCTCGGACTAGCAAATACGATGAGCAGTTCTTC | CASSPRTSKYDEQFF
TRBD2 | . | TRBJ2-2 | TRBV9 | TGTGCCAGCAGCGTATGGGGAGGGTCTTTGAACACCGGGGAGCTGTTTTTT | CASSVWGGSLNTGELFF